This TCR beta chain originates from a study of blood T cell repertoires in COVID-19. Enrollees, about 18 to 89 years old, lived in 24 US areas. Per germline, CDR1 SGHAT and CDR2 FQNNGV. The CDR3 has 15 residues. V shed 5 bases and J shed 2 bases, with 12 bases lying between them. Libraries were prepared by immunoSEQ multiplex PCR; TCRdb keeps only in-frame clonotypes and omits some of them. The data hold a few hundred thousand clones, with roughly 84% observed a single time. The chain combines TRBV11-2 with TRBJ1-4, with D unresolved. Sequencing was done on a sample of PBMCs or T cells enriched from blood (not recorded which). The TCR was taken from a woman aged 25 to 39 who had recovered from COVID-19. The CDR3 loop is CASSPGVMTNEKLFF. In DNA form, the CDR3 reads TGTGCCAGCAGCCCCGGAGTTATGACTAATGAAAAACTGTTTTTT.